These T cell receptor beta chains were read from a single sample in a study of T cell repertoires in cytomegalovirus infection. TCRdb itself ran the reads through MiXCR, one entry per CDR3 protein. The repertoire holds 200,000 to 250,000 distinct CDR3 sequences, with roughly 12% as singletons. Source material: PBMCs. These receptors were collected from a human donor in good health (CMV status not recorded). Some clones in this sample may be carry-over from other donors' samples. Each CDR3 is given with its conserved first and last residue.

TRBV7-2	TRBJ1-5	CASSLNQGIGQPQHF
TRBV6-2/TRBV6-3	TRBJ2-5	CASSDRGRETQYF
TRBV7-3	TRBJ2-2	CASSPSGQGSTGELFF
TRBV4-3	TRBJ2-3	CASSYGVSKTDTQYF
TRBV6-6	TRBJ1-2	CASSYSNGQTFGYTF
TRBV5-4	TRBJ2-4	CASSPARLAGGNIQYF
TRBV20-1	TRBJ2-1	CSASETGVNEQFF
TRBV11-2	TRBJ2-3	CASSLLAGGPDTQYF
TRBV7-3	TRBJ2-3	CASSLVLDGSGTDTQYF
TRBV27	TRBJ1-2	CASSGGAYGYTF
TRBV6-2/TRBV6-3	TRBJ2-6	CASTPRDSGANVLTF
TRBV7-3	TRBJ2-2	CASTQTYNTGELFF
TRBV12-3/TRBV12-4	TRBJ2-3	CASSLASGTSTDTQYF
TRBV7-9	TRBJ1-4	CASSSQTGGEKLFF
TRBV7-9	TRBJ2-5	CASSFQRQETQYF
TRBV11-3	TRBJ2-2	CASSSGGGMGTGELFF
TRBV7-2	TRBJ1-5	CASSFGPGDQPQHF
TRBV7-2	TRBJ2-1	CASSLVLDDEQFF
TRBV7-2	TRBJ2-3	CASSKVPYGDTQYF
TRBV28	TRBJ1-2	CASSATESYGYTF
TRBV7-3	TRBJ2-2	CASRLTANTGELFF
TRBV7-9	TRBJ2-1	CASSRLAGGIYNEQFF
TRBV12-3/TRBV12-4	TRBJ2-1	CASSLSMGEQFF
TRBV6-8	TRBJ2-2	CASSFPPFGELFF
TRBV7-2	TRBJ1-1	CASSPDGQAYTEAFF
TRBV19	TRBJ1-1	CASSRLGTEAFF
TRBV28	TRBJ1-5	CASGRGGGQPQHF
TRBV7-2	TRBJ2-3	CASSLSQADTQYF
TRBV10-3	TRBJ2-2	CAISEAGQGNTGELFF
TRBV7-2	TRBJ2-1	CANSFTSGIYEQFF
TRBV6-5	TRBJ1-2	CASSYSSGGGYGYTF
TRBV7-2	TRBJ2-3	CASSRRTGGGTDTQYF
TRBV6-5	TRBJ2-6	CASSYQGGGANVLTF
TRBV3-1	TRBJ1-1	CASSQDGSWWGIAEAFF
TRBV29-1	TRBJ2-1	CSVTARAFEQFF
TRBV6-2/TRBV6-3	TRBJ2-7	CATGFLYEQYF
TRBV15	TRBJ2-1	CATSRVLAGGYNEQFF
TRBV7-8	TRBJ2-7	CASSFSFSGSSYEQYF
TRBV7-9	TRBJ2-1	CASSLPQGARYEQFF
TRBV4-1	TRBJ1-4	CASSLQDRGSEKLFF
TRBV7-2	TRBJ2-5	CASSQDTGRRETQYF
TRBV14	TRBJ1-6	CASSRLRGGGNSPLHF
TRBV7-2	TRBJ1-1	CASSLGGGSTEAFF
TRBV29-1	TRBJ1-1	CSVAGTENTEAFF
TRBV6-1	TRBJ1-5	CASRNVGVQPQHF
TRBV20-1	TRBJ1-1	CSARPWGTEAFF
TRBV7-2	TRBJ1-6	CASSPLYNSPLHF
TRBV5-1	TRBJ1-1	CASSLVGGPNTEAFF
TRBV27	TRBJ1-6	CASSTWTGGNSPLHF
TRBV14	TRBJ1-1	CASSQITGTGTEAFF
TRBV7-3	TRBJ2-1	CASSPGLAGAFNEQFF
TRBV7-9	TRBJ1-1	CASSTPGTGLSEAFF
TRBV28	TRBJ1-1	CASTWDSGAFF
TRBV4-2	TRBJ1-3	CASSQRPRVASGNTIYF
TRBV6-5	TRBJ1-2	CASSYGQGIGGYTF
TRBV7-2	TRBJ1-4	CASSLNGGSTNEKLFF